Here is one TCR beta chain with its context. Its cognate antigen is unknown. The data stem from a study of T cells expressing NK-cell markers. Study overall: Sequenced donors, eight in total, included seven who were HCMV-seropositive and one who was seronegative.

The CDR3 has 12 amino acids. Overall study results and limits: There were several donors in whom these clonotypes also led the CD3+CD56-NKG2C+ fraction.

TCRdb reanalyzed the 5' RACE reads, giving one entry per CDR3 protein sequence and no DNA. The listing contains about 260,000 distinct CDR3 sequences. This receptor was taken from a woman aged 18-70 years in good health. The specimen was blood T cells: a sorted CD56 or NKG2C T cell subset, CD4+ or CD8+ T cells, or bulk PBMC T cells (not recorded which). The V and J genes are TRBV12-3 or TRBV12-4 and TRBJ2-1; lacking DNA, the TRBD2 call made by TCRdb goes unchecked. CDR3 amino acids: CASSQLDNEQFF.